One sample yielded the 20 T cell receptor beta chains listed below, sequenced in a study of T cell responses to AZD1222 COVID-19 vaccine. Some clones are missing from TCRdb's copy, which holds only in-frame ones; the method was immunoSEQ multiplex PCR. The sample includes 90,000 to 150,000 clones, under 90% seen only once; the top ten take roughly 4.1%. Specimen: peripheral blood, collected on day 0 of AZD1222 vaccination. The receptors originated from an adult in good health.

The rearrangement uses TRBV3-1 (or the pseudogene TRBV3-2) and TRBJ1-2; TRBD1 is a possible D gene (5 bases). Germline CDR1 LGHDT, CDR2 YNNKEL (reference sequence). The CDR3 contains 14 residues. Trimming removed 2 bases from V and 4 bases from J, with 11 bases in between. CDR3 sequence (DNA): TGTGCCAGCAGCCAATATCAGGGCCCCTATGGCTACACCTTC. This translates into CASSQYQGPYGYTF.

CDR3 sequence: CASSTYSGAYNEQFF. CDR3 sequence (DNA): TGTGCCAGCTCAACATATTCGGGAGCGTACAATGAGCAGTTCTTC. This chain joins TRBV18 and TRBJ2-1; D possibly corresponds to TRBD2 (6 bases). This CDR3 spans 15 amino acids. Germline V gives CDR1 KGHSH, CDR2 LQKENI. V was trimmed by 5 bases and J by 4 bases, leaving 15 bases between them.

The chain links TRBV2 to TRBJ1-5; no clear D gene. This CDR3 is 17 amino acids long. Looked up from germline, CDR1 is SNHLY and CDR2 is FYNNEI. With 2 bases removed from V and 1 base from J, the gap between germline ends came to 15 bases. This chain's CDR3 is CASSESQPRRSNQPQHF. As DNA, the CDR3 is TGTGCCAGCAGTGAATCTCAACCTCGGAGGAGCAATCAGCCCCAGCATTTT.

This clone was counted a single time. The genes are TRBV21-1 and TRBJ1-4; the table calls TRBD1, which could not be checked here. TRBV21-1 is a documented pseudogene. This CDR3 has 16 residues. The CDR3 sequence is CASSKEGWGVEEKLFF. The CDR3 DNA sequence: TGTGCCAGCAGCAAAGAAGGGTGGGGCGTGGAGGAAAAACTGTTTTTT.

The V call is TRBV30, the J call TRBJ2-5; 9 bases match TRBD1. The CDR3 covers 15 residues. Germline CDR1 reads GTSNPN; CDR2 reads SVGIG (reference sequence). J was trimmed by 1 base and V by 5 bases; bases with no gene match: 8. DNA for the CDR3: TGTGCCTGGGGGGGGGACAGGGCACTCCAAGAGACCCAGTACTTC. Protein product: CAWGGDRALQETQYF.

The chain joins TRBV24-1 to TRBJ2-3, with TRBD2 identical over 9 bases. Germline loops: CDR1 KGHDR, CDR2 SFDVKD. This CDR3 has 15 amino acids. The trim removed 3 bases at V and 3 bases at J, leaving 3 bases unmatched. CDR3 sequence (DNA): TGTGCCACCAGTGATGGCCTAGCGGGGACAGATACGCAGTATTTT. This sequence encodes CATSDGLAGTDTQYF.

The chain couples TRBV7-9 to TRBJ2-7; the match to TRBD1 covers 8 bases. V shed 3 bases and J 2 bases; nucleotides not matched to a gene: 3. Per germline, CDR1 SEHNR and CDR2 FQNEAQ (reference sequence). CDR3 length: 14 residues. The chain's CDR3 is CASSLTGAAYEQYF. The CDR3 DNA is TGTGCCAGCAGCTTGACAGGGGCAGCCTACGAGCAGTACTTC.

The rearrangement uses TRBV6-4 and TRBJ2-1, with TRBD1 matching over 9 bases. In germline, CDR1 is MRHNA, CDR2 SNTAGT. V was pared by 0 bases and J by 10 bases, with 13 bases of the junction left unmatched. The length of the CDR3 is 17 residues. CDR3 nucleotide sequence: TGTGCCAGCAGTGACTCTGTGCCGGGACAGGGTCTTCAGGAGCAGTTCTTC. Its protein is CASSDSVPGQGLQEQFF.

The V and J genes are TRBV11-2 and TRBJ2-7, with TRBD1 matching 9 bases. CDR1 is SGHAT and CDR2 is FQNNGV in the germline V gene. This CDR3 is 15 amino acids long. With 6 bases clipped from V and 4 bases from J, the junction kept 10 bases outside the gene matches. The CDR3 region has the DNA TGTGCCAGCAGATCCCCGGGACAGGGTTTATACGAGCAGTACTTC. It encodes CASRSPGQGLYEQYF.

The chain carries TRBV29-1 and TRBJ2-1; D unresolved. The germline gives CDR1 SQVTM, CDR2 ANQGSEA. The ends were cut back, 0 bases at V and 7 bases at J, with 7 bases in the middle. The CDR3 has 12 residues. This CDR3 is CSVEDVRNEQFF. CDR3 in DNA: TGCAGCGTTGAAGACGTTAGAAATGAGCAGTTCTTC.

Note on this clone: Compared with germline, one end of the junction differs, possibly owing to a read error. This chain uses TRBV29-1 with TRBJ2-1, with 13 bases identical to TRBD2. CDR3 length: 15 residues. Germline values: CDR1 SQVTM, CDR2 ANQGSEA. The CDR3 bases are TGCAGCGTAGAAGGACTAGCGGGGGTTGGGAATGAGCAGTTCTTC. It yields the protein CSVEGLAGVGNEQFF.

This sequence joins TRBV7-6 and TRBJ2-1; TRBD2 might be the D (7 bases). The germline CDR1 and CDR2 sequences are SGHVS and FNYEAQ. The CDR3 runs to 15 residues. V was shortened by 6 bases and J by 7 bases, with 19 bases between the two germline ends. The chain's CDR3 is CASRELGGAGNEQFF. CDR3 coding DNA: TGTGCCAGCAGGGAATTGGGGGGGGCAGGAAATGAGCAGTTCTTC.

The chain uses TRBV19 and TRBJ1-5; D gene ambiguous. CDR1 and CDR2 (germline): LNHDA, SQIVND (reference sequence). V lost 6 bases to trimming and J lost 3 bases, with 15 bases between them. This CDR3 comprises 15 residues. The CDR3, as DNA: TGTGCCAGTAGGCCATACACCAGCTCCAATCAGCCCCAGCATTTT. Its protein product is CASRPYTSSNQPQHF.

The V call is TRBV28, the J call TRBJ2-7, with 7 bases aligning to TRBD1. The CDR3 is made up of 17 amino acids. The germline gives CDR1 MDHEN, CDR2 SYDVKM. V lost 4 bases, J lost 2 bases, and 14 bases stayed unmatched. The CDR3 bases are TGTGCCAGCAGTTCGAGGGGGCGACCTGACGGTACCTACGAGCAGTACTTC. Protein: CASSSRGRPDGTYEQYF.

The gene calls are TRBV6-5 and TRBJ2-3; D possibly corresponds to TRBD1 (6 bases). CDR3 length: 15 residues. V lost 3 bases, J lost 3 bases, and 13 bases lay in between. The V gene's germline CDR1 is MNHEY and CDR2 SVGAGI. CDR3 bases: TGTGCCAGCAGTTATGGACAGACTGGGACAGATACGCAGTATTTT. Residues: CASSYGQTGTDTQYF.

This chain connects TRBV29-1 to TRBJ2-3; 10 bases match TRBD1. The germline V gene has CDR1 SQVTM and CDR2 ANQGSEA. The CDR3 spans 13 residues. Trimming took 7 bases from V and 5 from J; bases not matched to a gene: 6. Here the CDR3 reads CSAGQGFGDTQYF. The CDR3 DNA reads TGCAGCGCGGGACAGGGGTTTGGAGATACGCAGTATTTT.

V usage is TRBV2 and J usage is TRBJ2-1; D ambiguous. This CDR3 is built from 13 residues. Germline CDR1 is SNHLY and CDR2 is FYNNEI. Trimming took off 7 bases at V and 12 bases at J, with 19 bases between the two ends. The CDR3 is CASIPSTNFVQFF. The DNA of the CDR3 is TGTGCCAGCATCCCCAGTACTAACTTCGTGCAGTTCTTC.

J is TRBJ2-3 and V is TRBV29-1; a possible D gene is TRBD1 (5 bases). Germline V gives CDR1 SQVTM, CDR2 ANQGSEA. The length of the CDR3 is 18 residues. The V gene lost 8 bases and the J gene lost 0 bases, with 27 bases spanning the gap. The CDR3 loop reads CSPRYTGRQQESTDTQYF. DNA for the CDR3: TGCAGCCCTAGATACACGGGTAGACAACAGGAGAGCACAGATACGCAGTATTTT.

Regarding this clone: Germline and junction disagree at one end, which may indicate a read error. The rearrangement uses TRBV6-5 and TRBJ1-1; 8 bases map to TRBD1. CDR1 is MNHEY and CDR2 is SVGAGI in the germline V gene. The CDR3 is made up of 15 amino acids. For the CDR3, the DNA is TGTGCCAGCAGTCCGCCACAGGGGGTGAATACTGAAGCTTTCTTT. It codes for CASSPPQGVNTEAFF.

This chain uses TRBV15 with TRBJ2-1, with 8 bases that match TRBD1. The V gene end was trimmed by 3 bases and the J gene end by 6 bases; junction bases not matched to a gene: 7. CDR3 length equals 15 residues. The V gene's germline CDR1 is LNHNV and CDR2 YYDKDF (reference sequence). The CDR3 region has the DNA TGTGCCACCAGCAGGCCGACAGGGGCCTCCAATGAGCAGTTCTTC. Translating gives CATSRPTGASNEQFF.